These 18 T cell receptor beta chains came from one sample sequenced in a study of blood T cell repertoires in COVID-19. The data were produced by immunoSEQ multiplex PCR, yet TCRdb's version contains in-frame clones alone and is incomplete. The sample records hundreds of thousands of clones, almost 90% being singletons. The source material was peripheral blood. These receptor sequences come from a woman in her twenties or thirties with COVID-19, enrolled during active disease.

The chain employs TRBV21-1 and TRBJ1-1; the listed D gene, TRBD1, was not tested against the DNA. TRBV21-1 is listed as a pseudogene. This CDR3 is 16 amino acids long. The CDR3 sequence: CASSSHRDRVRTEAFF. For the CDR3, the DNA is TGTGCCAGCAGCAGCCACCGGGACAGAGTTAGGACTGAAGCTTTCTTT.

In this sample, this clone turned up once. The rearrangement joins TRBV28 to TRBJ1-2; 9 positions agree with TRBD1. This CDR3 region has 12 residues. V lost 9 bases, J lost 7 bases, and 6 bases stayed unmatched. CDR1 is MDHEN, CDR2 SYDVKM, per germline. DNA of the CDR3: TGTGCCAGTACGACAGGGGGATCTGGCTACACCTTC. This codes for CASTTGGSGYTF.

The gene calls are TRBV12-3 or TRBV12-4 and TRBJ2-2; D not resolved. V lost 0 bases to trimming and J lost 7 bases, with 6 bases between them. This CDR3 region has 13 residues. DNA of the CDR3: TGTGCCAGCAGTTTAGCGGGCTACGGGGAGCTGTTTTTT. This codes for CASSLAGYGELFF.

The table lists this clone with a count of one. V gene TRBV6-5 combines with J gene TRBJ2-7, with D perhaps TRBD2 (5 bases). CDR1 is MNHEY, CDR2 SVGAGI, per germline. The V end lost 0 bases, the J end lost 4 bases, and 13 bases lay between the germline ends. The CDR3 consists of 15 residues. Here the CDR3 reads CASSYSRLTTYEQYF. CDR3 sequence (DNA): TGTGCCAGCAGTTACTCGAGACTAACCACTTACGAGCAGTACTTC.

The chain is built from TRBV24-1 and TRBJ2-1; 10 positions agree with TRBD1. Per the germline V gene, CDR1 is KGHDR and CDR2 is SFDVKD. The CDR3 covers 16 residues. The V and J ends lost 4 bases and 7 bases, in that order; junction bases with no gene match: 9. The CDR3 reads CATSDSRQGAGNEQFF. CDR3 nucleotide sequence: TGTGCCACCAGTGACAGTCGACAGGGGGCTGGTAATGAGCAGTTCTTC.

CDR3 sequence: CASSYSEDQPQHF. CDR3 sequence (DNA): TGTGCCAGCAGTTACTCGGAGGATCAGCCCCAGCATTTT. The J gene is TRBJ1-5, the V gene TRBV6-2 or TRBV6-3; no reliable D call. The CDR3 sequence is 13 residues long. The ends were cut back, 0 bases at V and 5 bases at J, with 5 bases in the middle. Looked up from germline, CDR1 is MNHEY and CDR2 is SVGEGT.

V and J are TRBV6-1 and TRBJ1-2, with a possible D match to TRBD1 (5 bases). Per germline, CDR1 MNHNS and CDR2 SASEGT. The ends were cut back, 2 bases at V and 8 bases at J, with 12 bases in the middle. The CDR3 runs to 13 residues. The CDR3 sequence is CASSERGWGGYTF. The CDR3, as DNA: TGTGCCAGCAGTGAAAGGGGCTGGGGAGGCTACACCTTC.

The chain combines TRBV6-6 with TRBJ2-1, with 11 bases matching TRBD2. V dropped 0 bases and J dropped 5; count of bases not matched to a gene: 3. The CDR3 loop spans 16 amino acids. CDR1 MNHNY and CDR2 SVGAGI come from the germline V gene (reference sequence). In nucleotides, the CDR3 is TGTGCCAGCAGTTACTCGGTAGCGGGAGGGAACAATGAGCAGTTCTTC. Its protein is CASSYSVAGGNNEQFF.

The chain is built from TRBV4-1 and TRBJ2-7, with 8 nucleotides matching TRBD1. V gave up 4 bases and J gave up 3 bases; unmatched junction bases: 14. Germline V gene lookup returns CDR1 MGHRA and CDR2 YSYEKL. This CDR3 is built from 17 residues. CDR3 in DNA: TGCGCCAGCAGCCCCAGAGGGGGGCAGGGGGCCTTCTACGAGCAGTACTTC. Its protein product is CASSPRGGQGAFYEQYF.

The genes are TRBV6-1 and TRBJ2-2; D possibly corresponds to TRBD2 (6 bases). The V and J ends lost 3 bases and 6 bases respectively, with 20 bases between them. The germline V gene has CDR1 MNHNS and CDR2 SASEGT. This CDR3 contains 17 residues. This CDR3 is CASSEMGGWRDSGELFF. CDR3 nucleotide sequence: TGTGCCAGCAGTGAGATGGGGGGATGGCGGGACTCCGGGGAGCTGTTTTTT.

This CDR3 reads CASSFWATDQDFFTKNIQYF. The CDR3 DNA sequence: TGTGCCAGCAGTTTTTGGGCAACGGATCAGGACTTCTTCACCAAAAACATTCAGTACTTC. V is TRBV28 and J is TRBJ2-4, with a possible D match to TRBD2 (5 bases). Trimming removed 3 bases at V and 2 bases at J, with 26 bases between. Per the germline V gene, CDR1 is MDHEN and CDR2 is SYDVKM. The CDR3 spans 20 residues. Variable domain in full (rest from reference TRBV28 and TRBJ2-4): DVKVTQSSRYLVKRTGEKVFLECVQDMDHENMFWYRQDPGLGLRLIYFSYDVKMKEKGDIPEGYSVSREKKERFSLILESASTNQTSMYLCASSFWATDQDFFTKNIQYFGAGTRLSVL.

The chain carries TRBV7-6 and TRBJ1-3, with TRBD1 as a possible D gene (5 bases). Germline loops: CDR1 SGHVS, CDR2 FNYEAQ. The CDR3 is made up of 16 amino acids. V was clipped by 5 bases and J by 0 bases, with 14 bases between them. This chain's CDR3 is CASSLGLTDSGNTIYF. The CDR3 region has the DNA TGTGCCAGCAGCCTGGGGCTCACCGACTCTGGAAACACCATATATTTT.

V gene TRBV2 combines with J gene TRBJ2-1; D perhaps matches TRBD2 (6 bases). The CDR3 has 12 residues. Germline CDR1 is SNHLY and CDR2 is FYNNEI. V lost 6 bases and J lost 9, with 12 bases in between. The CDR3 loop reads CASRLARGEQFF. The DNA of the CDR3 is TGTGCCAGCAGGCTAGCGAGGGGTGAGCAGTTCTTC.

In nucleotides, the CDR3 is TGTGCCAGCAGTCAGGACGGGAGGACTCTCTATGGCTACACCTTC. Protein: CASSQDGRTLYGYTF. J is TRBJ1-2 and V is TRBV6-5; D not certain. V was clipped by 5 bases and J by 4 bases, with 17 bases between them. This CDR3 region has 15 residues. The V gene's germline CDR1 is MNHEY and CDR2 SVGAGI.

The V call is TRBV7-9, the J call TRBJ2-1, with a tentative D call TRBD2 (5 bases). In germline, CDR1 is SEHNR, CDR2 FQNEAQ (reference sequence). The length of the CDR3 is 15 residues. The germline V and J ends were trimmed by 0 bases and 2 bases, with 8 bases remaining between them. The CDR3 bases are TGTGCCAGCAGCTTAGCTCCGGGGACCTACAATGAGCAGTTCTTC. Protein sequence: CASSLAPGTYNEQFF. Full variable domain (outside the CDR3, taken from reference TRBV7-9 and TRBJ2-1): DTGVSQNPRHKITKRGQNVTFRCDPISEHNRLYWYRQTLGQGPEFLTYFQNEAQLEKSRLLSDRFSAERPKGSFSTLEIQRTEQGDSAMYLCASSLAPGTYNEQFFGPGTRLTVL.

This chain joins TRBV4-3 and TRBJ2-1, with TRBD2 matching 11 bases. After removal of 1 base from V and 14 bases from J, the junction contained 13 bases not matched to a gene. The CDR3 has 16 residues. CDR1 is LGHNA, CDR2 YSLEER, per germline. CDR3 protein: CASSQGLAGPAGGEFF. The CDR3 DNA reads as TGCGCCAGCAGCCAAGGACTAGCGGGACCCGCTGGAGGGGAGTTCTTC.

The gene calls are TRBV3-1 (or the pseudogene TRBV3-2) and TRBJ2-5; 8 bases are a match to TRBD2. The CDR3 has 14 amino acids. Germline CDR1 reads LGHDT; CDR2 reads YNNKEL (reference sequence). V gave up 5 bases and J gave up 5 bases; unmatched junction bases: 7. This CDR3 reads CASSSSGSGETQYF. CDR3 nucleotide sequence: TGTGCCAGCAGCTCAAGCGGGAGTGGGGAGACCCAGTACTTC.

The chain has TRBV28 and TRBJ2-3, with D perhaps matching TRBD2 (6 bases). CDR1 is MDHEN, CDR2 SYDVKM, per germline. The V gene lost 3 bases and the J gene lost 0 bases, with 10 bases spanning the gap. The CDR3 consists of 15 residues. The CDR3 protein is CASSFGAGSTDTQYF. DNA for the CDR3: TGTGCCAGCAGTTTCGGTGCGGGAAGCACAGATACGCAGTATTTT.